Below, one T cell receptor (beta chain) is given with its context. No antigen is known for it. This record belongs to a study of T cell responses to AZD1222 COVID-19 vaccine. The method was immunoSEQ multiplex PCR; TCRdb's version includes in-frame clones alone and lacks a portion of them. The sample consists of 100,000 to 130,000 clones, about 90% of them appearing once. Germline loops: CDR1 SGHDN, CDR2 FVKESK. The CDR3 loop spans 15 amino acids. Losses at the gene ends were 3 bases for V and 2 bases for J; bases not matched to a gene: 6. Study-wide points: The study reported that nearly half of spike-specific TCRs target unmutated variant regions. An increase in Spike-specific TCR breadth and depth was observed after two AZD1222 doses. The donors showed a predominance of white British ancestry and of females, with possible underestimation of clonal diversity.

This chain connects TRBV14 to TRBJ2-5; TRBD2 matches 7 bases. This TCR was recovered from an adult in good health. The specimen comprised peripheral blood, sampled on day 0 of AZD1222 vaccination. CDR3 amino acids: CASSQTSSLQETQYF. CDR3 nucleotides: TGTGCCAGCAGCCAGACTAGCAGCCTACAAGAGACCCAGTACTTC. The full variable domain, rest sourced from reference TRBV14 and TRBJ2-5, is EAGVTQFPSHSVIEKGQTVTLRCDPISGHDNLYWYRRVMGKEIKFLLHFVKESKQDESGMPNNRFLAERTGGTYSTLKVQPAELEDSGVYFCASSQTSSLQETQYFGPGTRLLVL.